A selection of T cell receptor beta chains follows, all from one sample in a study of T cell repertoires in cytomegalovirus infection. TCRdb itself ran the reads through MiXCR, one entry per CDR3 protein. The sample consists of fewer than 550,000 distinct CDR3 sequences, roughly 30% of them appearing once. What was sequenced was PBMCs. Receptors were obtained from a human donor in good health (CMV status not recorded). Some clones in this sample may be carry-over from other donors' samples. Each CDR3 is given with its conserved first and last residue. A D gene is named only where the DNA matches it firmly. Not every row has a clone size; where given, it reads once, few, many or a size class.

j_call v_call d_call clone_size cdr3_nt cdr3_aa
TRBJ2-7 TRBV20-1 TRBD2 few TGCAGTGCTAGTCACAACAGCGGGGGAGGGATTTACGAGCAGTACTTC CSASHNSGGGIYEQYF
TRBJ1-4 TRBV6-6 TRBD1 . TGTGCCAGCAGTTACCCTTACAGGGGGACTAATGAAAAACTGTTTTTT CASSYPYRGTNEKLFF
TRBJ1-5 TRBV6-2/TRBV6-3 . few TGTGCCAGCACCCAAGCGCAGGGGATCCGTCAGCCCCAGCATTTT CASTQAQGIRQPQHF
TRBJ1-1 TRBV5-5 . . TGTGCCAGCAGTTTTGGACAGATGAACACTGAAGCTTTCTTT CASSFGQMNTEAFF
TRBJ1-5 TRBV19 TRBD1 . TGTGCCAGTAGGCCTAACAGGGGCCCTTTCGGGAATCAGCCCCAGCATTTT CASRPNRGPFGNQPQHF
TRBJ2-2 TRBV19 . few TGTGCCAGTTCGTCGGGAGCCAACACCGGGGAGCTGTTTTTT CASSSGANTGELFF
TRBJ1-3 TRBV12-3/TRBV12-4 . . TGTGCCAGCACCCACGACACGAACTCTGGAAACACCATATATTTT CASTHDTNSGNTIYF
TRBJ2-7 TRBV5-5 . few TGTGCCAGCAGCCATCGGCCGGCCCTCGACCTCGAGCAGTACTTC CASSHRPALDLEQYF
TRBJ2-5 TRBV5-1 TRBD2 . TGCGCCAGCAGCTTCCTAGCGGGGGCTGAGGAGACCCAGTACTTC CASSFLAGAEETQYF
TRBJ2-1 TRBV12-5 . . TGTGCTAGTGGTTTGCCCCCGGTGGAGGAGCAGTTCTTC CASGLPPVEEQFF
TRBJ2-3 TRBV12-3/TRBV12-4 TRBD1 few TGTGCCAGCAGACCCACCGACAGGGGGCGCACAGATACGCAGTATTTT CASRPTDRGRTDTQYF
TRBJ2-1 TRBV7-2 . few TGTGCCAGCAGCTCCCCCGGACAGACGTACAGTGAGCAGTTCTTC CASSSPGQTYSEQFF
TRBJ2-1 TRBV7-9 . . TGTGCCAGCACCCCTCCGGAAGGGGGGATTTACAATGAGCAGTTCTTC CASTPPEGGIYNEQFF
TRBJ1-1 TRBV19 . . TGTGCCAGTAGTATGACAAACACTGAAGCTTTCTTT CASSMTNTEAFF
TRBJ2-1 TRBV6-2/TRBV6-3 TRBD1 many TGTGCCAGCAGTTACAGGGACAGCACCTACAATGAGCAGTTCTTC CASSYRDSTYNEQFF
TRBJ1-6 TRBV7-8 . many TGTGCCAGCAGCTTTCGGGCGGAAAGCTCCTATAATTCACCCCTCCACTTT CASSFRAESSYNSPLHF
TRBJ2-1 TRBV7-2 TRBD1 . TGTGCCAGCGAGCGGGACAGGGCCTACAATGAGCAGTTCTTC CASERDRAYNEQFF
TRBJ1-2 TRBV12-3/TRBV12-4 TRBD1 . TGTGCCAGCAGTTTAGACCGGGACAGGGGATATGGCTACACCTTC CASSLDRDRGYGYTF
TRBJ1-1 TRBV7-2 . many TGTGCCAGCAGCGCCCGGGACATTTATCCGGCTTTCTTT CASSARDIYPAFF
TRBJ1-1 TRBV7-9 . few TGTGCCAGCAGCTCAGGACAGCCGCGGACTGAAGCTTTCTTT CASSSGQPRTEAFF
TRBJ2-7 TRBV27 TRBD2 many TGTGCCAGCAGTTTACAGCGGACTAGCATCCACGAGCAGTACTTC CASSLQRTSIHEQYF
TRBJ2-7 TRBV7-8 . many TGTGCCAGCAGCTTAGACCCGGCACCCAACTACGAGCAGTACTTC CASSLDPAPNYEQYF
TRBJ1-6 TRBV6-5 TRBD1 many TGTGCCAGCAGACCGACAGGGGGAAATTCACCCCTCCACTTT CASRPTGGNSPLHF
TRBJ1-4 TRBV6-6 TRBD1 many TGTGCCAGCAGTTACTCGATCAGGGGGCAAGCTAATGAAAAACTGTTTTTT CASSYSIRGQANEKLFF
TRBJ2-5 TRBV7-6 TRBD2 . TGTGCCAGCAGCTTTTTAGCGGGGGACCAAGAGACCCAGTACTTC CASSFLAGDQETQYF
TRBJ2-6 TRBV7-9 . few TGTGCCAGCAGCTTAGGATTCCCCCAGGGTGGTAACTCTGGGGCCAACGTCCTGACTTTC CASSLGFPQGGNSGANVLTF
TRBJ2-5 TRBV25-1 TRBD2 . TGTGCCAGCAGTGAATCCGCACTAGCGGGGATCCAACAAGAGACCCAGTACTTC CASSESALAGIQQETQYF
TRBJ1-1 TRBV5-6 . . TGTGCCAGCAGCTGGGGGGGGGACCCTGAAGCTTTCTTT CASSWGGDPEAFF
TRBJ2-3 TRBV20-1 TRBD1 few TGCAGTGCTAGGCGGACAGGGGTCACACGAGATACGCAGTATTTT CSARRTGVTRDTQYF
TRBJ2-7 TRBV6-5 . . TGTGCCAGCAGCCCATCTAGCCCACGGCTTTACGAGCAGTACTTC CASSPSSPRLYEQYF
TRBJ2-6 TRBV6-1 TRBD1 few TGTGCCAGCAGCCCTTTTGGGCAGGGGGCATCTGGGGCCAACGTCCTGACTTTC CASSPFGQGASGANVLTF
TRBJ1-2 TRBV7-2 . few TGTGCCAGCAGCAACAATGGGGTTTATGGCTACACCTTC CASSNNGVYGYTF
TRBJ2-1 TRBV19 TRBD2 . TGTGCCAGTAGTATCACTAGCGGGGAGTACAATGAGCAGTTCTTC CASSITSGEYNEQFF
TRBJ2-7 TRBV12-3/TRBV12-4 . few TGTGCCAGCACCGTCGGACCGCCGCGCTACTACGAGCAGTACTTC CASTVGPPRYYEQYF
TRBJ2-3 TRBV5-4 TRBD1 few TGTGCCAGCAGCCCAGGGGGCACTTATACGCAGTATTTT CASSPGGTYTQYF
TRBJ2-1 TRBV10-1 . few TGCGCCAGCAGTGAGTCCAGGGACACACGGATCGGTGAGCAGTTCTTC CASSESRDTRIGEQFF
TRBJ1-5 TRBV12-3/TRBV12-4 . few TGTGCCAGCAGACCAGGGTTTGGTAATCAGCCCCAGCATTTT CASRPGFGNQPQHF
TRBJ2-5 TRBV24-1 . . TGTGCCACCAGTGAGAACTCGGGCAGAGAGACCCAGTACTTC CATSENSGRETQYF
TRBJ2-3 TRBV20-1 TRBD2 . TGCAGTGCTAGAGCCGGACTAGCGGGGGGCGTAGATACGCAGTATTTT CSARAGLAGGVDTQYF
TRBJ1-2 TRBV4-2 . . TGTGCCAGCAGCCTGGTTGGGAGCCGAGAGGATGGCTACACCTTC CASSLVGSREDGYTF